Listed below are T cell receptor beta chains from one sample, sequenced in a study of blood T cell repertoires in COVID-19. Generated by immunoSEQ multiplex PCR, the TCRdb table keeps only in-frame clones and is missing some. The sample lists 280,000 or so clones, about 90% occurring once. Sequencing was done on a sample of PBMCs or T cells enriched from blood (not recorded which). The source is a woman aged 18 to 35 with acute COVID-19. The conserved cysteine and the conserved F or W are not part of the CDR3 here.

TRBV28,TRBJ1-2,15,ASSSPVSGAVSYGYT
TRBV24-1,TRBJ2-1,16,ATSDRASDRGLPNEQF
TRBV3-1/TRBV3-2,TRBJ2-1,10,ASSLQGLSRF
TRBV5-4,TRBJ2-7,15,ASSYYGQGHIFYEQY
TRBV18,TRBJ2-4,12,ASSPGGEKNIQY
TRBV3-1/TRBV3-2,TRBJ2-6,13,ASRNEAGGANVLT
TRBV27,TRBJ1-6,14,ASSFFGGAYNSPLH
TRBV28,TRBJ2-2,13,ASSPGGAGTGELF
TRBV3-1/TRBV3-2,TRBJ1-2,13,ASSQEAGRGGGYT
TRBV11-2,TRBJ2-7,13,ASSLTSGTSYEQY
TRBV6-2/TRBV6-3,TRBJ1-3,13,ASSYRDSRGNTIY
TRBV4-3,TRBJ2-1,12,ASSLGWGGNEQF
TRBV28,TRBJ2-1,15,ASSPGLAGGPGNEQF
TRBV6-2/TRBV6-3,TRBJ1-6,17,ASSYFAGRRRTYNSPLH
TRBV6-5,TRBJ2-5,13,ASRRDRDLLETQY
TRBV24-1,TRBJ1-2,11,ATRDGTPYGYT
TRBV5-4,TRBJ1-2,13,ASSTPTGGTYGYT
TRBV5-4,TRBJ2-7,12,ASSPGLAGFEQY
TRBV7-9,TRBJ2-7,13,ASSLDSGGSYEQY
TRBV5-4,TRBJ1-2,13,ASSLKDRDFYGYT